This is a list of T cell receptor beta chains from one sample in a study of T cells in localized non-small cell lung cancer. The protocol was immunoSEQ multiplex PCR, while the TCRdb copy is restricted to in-frame clones and leaves out a portion. The sample lists about 24,000 clones; 75% to 90% were seen once. The starting material was peripheral blood, obtained before any cancer treatment. The receptors stem from a man aged 40 to 70 with stage I squamous cell lung carcinoma. Each CDR3 is given without its conserved first and last residue. The order of the fields is J gene, V gene, CDR3 protein.

j_call: TRBJ2-1
v_call: TRBV5-4
cdr3_aa: ASSMLWGGAYNEQF

j_call: TRBJ1-1
v_call: TRBV28
cdr3_aa: ASSRQGGTEAF

j_call: TRBJ1-1
v_call: TRBV14
cdr3_aa: ASSPRGLNTEAF

j_call: TRBJ1-5
v_call: TRBV27
cdr3_aa: ASSRRISGGVDQPQH

j_call: TRBJ1-2
v_call: TRBV29-1
cdr3_aa: SVEIHQTHYT

j_call: TRBJ2-6
v_call: TRBV4-3
cdr3_aa: ASSYCSSGSYSGANVLT

j_call: TRBJ2-1
v_call: TRBV10-3
cdr3_aa: AISDEVGGSSYNEQF

j_call: TRBJ1-1
v_call: TRBV19
cdr3_aa: ASSTRRMNTEAF

j_call: TRBJ1-1
v_call: TRBV28
cdr3_aa: ASSPHLTVMNTEAF

j_call: TRBJ1-4
v_call: TRBV9
cdr3_aa: ASSAGSGPGLKLF

j_call: TRBJ2-6
v_call: TRBV4-1
cdr3_aa: ASSGTGPTGANVLT

j_call: TRBJ1-5
v_call: TRBV2
cdr3_aa: ASRYRVGQPQH

j_call: TRBJ2-1
v_call: TRBV11-1
cdr3_aa: ASSYLAGTYNEQF

j_call: TRBJ1-2
v_call: TRBV27
cdr3_aa: ASSRGGGLHYGYT

j_call: TRBJ2-5
v_call: TRBV19
cdr3_aa: ASSIWAGQETQY